What follows describes a single TCR beta chain. This sample is drawn from a study of blood T cell repertoires in COVID-19. J gave up 7 bases and V 1 base, and 3 bases lay outside the gene matches. The CDR3 totals 13 residues. The protocol was immunoSEQ multiplex PCR, while the TCRdb copy is restricted to in-frame clones and leaves out a portion. This sample has 250,000 to 300,000 clones; roughly 90% occur once, and the top ten carry approximately 12%. Material: peripheral blood. The chain carries TRBV12-3 or TRBV12-4 and TRBJ2-7; 8 nucleotides line up with TRBD2. This TCR came from a woman aged 25 to 39 with COVID-19, enrolled during active disease. The CDR3 spells CASSLGGGLEQYF. The CDR3, as DNA: TGTGCCAGCAGTTTAGGCGGGGGGCTTGAGCAGTACTTC.